This TCR beta chain was identified in a study of blood T cell repertoires in COVID-19. About the research overall: The study drew acute and convalescent COVID-19 samples from the United States, Italy and Spain. The cDNA or gDNA used as material had been derived from T cells, B-cell-depleted T cells, or PBMCs.

Unmatched junction bases numbered 4, after V lost 3 bases and J lost 17 bases. The germline gives CDR1 SGHTA, CDR2 FQGNSA. The CDR3 length is 12 residues. Authors' analysis steps: Amplification from reference gene primers served as the basis for estimated nucleated cell counts. Sequencing was performed with immunoSEQ multiplex PCR; in TCRdb, only in-frame clones are kept and a portion is missing. V, J and clone size are taken as reported in that table, and D and trimming were inferred from the DNA itself. The data contain roughly 64,000 clones, roughly 84% of them singletons. The chain combines TRBV7-2 with TRBJ1-4; 12 bases match TRBD1. The receptor was derived from a woman aged 60-75 years with acute or convalescent COVID-19. The specimen was peripheral blood. This CDR3 is CASSFMGQGAFF. In DNA, the CDR3 is TGTGCCAGCAGCTTTATGGGACAGGGGGCTTTTTTT.